A selection of T cell receptor beta chains follows, all from one sample in a study of blood T cell repertoires in COVID-19. Libraries were prepared by immunoSEQ multiplex PCR; TCRdb keeps only in-frame clonotypes and omits some of them. The data contain around 130,000 clones, around 89% of them seen just once; the ten biggest clones take up roughly 9.6%. Sample: peripheral blood. The receptors here all came from a woman aged 80 or older with acute or convalescent COVID-19. CDR3s include the opening cysteine and the closing phenylalanine or tryptophan. D genes are given only for firm matches. The listing skips clone size in some rows; elsewhere it reads once, few, many or a size class.

>TRBJ1-1|.|TRBV12-3/TRBV12-4|once
CASARVFNTEAFF
TGTGCCAGCGCCAGGGTATTCAACACTGAAGCTTTCTTT
>TRBJ2-3|TRBD1|TRBV5-1|.
CASSLQGQGTDTQYF
TGCGCCAGCAGCTTACAAGGACAGGGGACAGATACGCAGTATTTT
>TRBJ1-1|TRBD1|TRBV30|.
CAWDRDGTEAFF
TGTGCCTGGGACAGGGATGGCACTGAAGCTTTCTTT
>TRBJ1-1|.|TRBV6-4|.
CASSRERNTEAFF
TGTGCCAGCTCGAGGGAGAGGAACACTGAAGCTTTCTTT
>TRBJ1-5|.|TRBV11-3|once
CASSSHYYSNQPQHF
TGTGCCAGCAGCTCCCACTATTATAGCAATCAGCCCCAGCATTTT
>TRBJ2-2|TRBD1|TRBV3-1/TRBV3-2|.
CASKDRGSPGELFF
TGTGCCAGCAAAGACAGGGGCAGTCCCGGGGAGCTGTTTTTT
>TRBJ2-7|.|TRBV2|.
CASIPGRSYEQYF
TGTGCCAGCATACCAGGGAGGTCCTACGAGCAGTACTTC
>TRBJ2-5|.|TRBV12-3/TRBV12-4|.
CASSLAQQETQYF
TGTGCCAGCAGTTTAGCCCAACAAGAGACCCAGTACTTC
>TRBJ2-5|TRBD2|TRBV11-1|.
CASSLGSSGGGETQYF
TGTGCCAGCAGCTTAGGCAGTAGCGGGGGGGGAGAGACCCAGTACTTC
>TRBJ2-3|.|TRBV5-1|.
CASTTPQVTDTQYF
TGCGCCAGCACGACCCCACAGGTCACAGATACGCAGTATTTT
>TRBJ1-4|TRBD1|TRBV27|.
CASSDRGKGTNEKLFF
TGTGCCAGCAGTGACAGGGGAAAAGGTACTAATGAAAAACTGTTTTTT
>TRBJ2-1|TRBD2|TRBV7-3|.
CASSTGLAGGTEQFF
TGTGCCAGCAGCACCGGACTAGCGGGGGGGACTGAGCAGTTCTTC
>TRBJ1-1|.|TRBV30|few
CAWSVGGITEAFF
TGTGCCTGGAGTGTAGGGGGAATCACTGAAGCTTTCTTT
>TRBJ1-2|TRBD1|TRBV9|.
CASSVGAGGPDGYTF
TGTGCCAGCAGCGTCGGGGCAGGGGGCCCCGATGGCTACACCTTC
>TRBJ1-2|.|TRBV11-2|few
CASSLVENYGYTF
TGTGCCAGCAGCTTAGTAGAGAACTATGGCTACACCTTC
>TRBJ1-1|.|TRBV10-1|.
CASSEPQGNTEAFF
TGCGCCAGCAGTGAGCCGCAGGGGAACACTGAAGCTTTCTTT
>TRBJ2-7|TRBD1|TRBV18|.
CASSTTGGRYEQYF
TGTGCCAGCTCAACAACAGGGGGCCGGTACGAGCAGTACTTC
>TRBJ1-1|TRBD1|TRBV5-1|.
CASSRVGQGEKFTEAFF
TGCGCCAGCAGCCGAGTGGGACAGGGGGAAAAGTTCACTGAAGCTTTCTTT
>TRBJ1-5|TRBD1|TRBV4-1|.
CASSQVGRGLYNQPQHF
TGCGCCAGCAGCCAAGTAGGCAGGGGGCTATACAATCAGCCCCAGCATTTT
>TRBJ1-3|.|TRBV12-5|.
CASGFRSGNTIYF
TGTGCTAGTGGTTTTCGCTCTGGAAACACCATATATTTT
>TRBJ1-1|.|TRBV30|.
CAWSRGGNTEAFF
TGTGCCTGGAGTCGGGGGGGGAACACTGAAGCTTTCTTT
>TRBJ1-3|.|TRBV6-5|.
CASSYSRSSGNTIYF
TGTGCCAGCAGTTACTCGAGATCATCTGGAAACACCATATATTTT
>TRBJ1-5|TRBD1|TRBV12-5|.
CASGLGQGGFQPQHF
TGTGCTAGTGGTTTGGGACAGGGGGGATTTCAGCCCCAGCATTTT
>TRBJ2-1|.|TRBV24-1|.
CATSDSTGPTGQFF
TGTGCCACCAGTGATTCGACAGGTCCAACGGGGCAGTTCTTC
>TRBJ1-4|.|TRBV5-1|few
CASSFQLATNEKLFF
TGCGCCAGCAGCTTCCAGTTGGCAACTAATGAAAAACTGTTTTTT
>TRBJ2-1|.|TRBV9|.
CASTKWGQAGIYNEQFF
TGTGCCAGCACCAAATGGGGGCAAGCGGGGATCTACAATGAGCAGTTCTTC
>TRBJ1-2|.|TRBV7-2|.
CASSPPSGRWYGYTF
TGTGCCAGCAGCCCCCCTAGCGGCAGGTGGTATGGCTACACCTTC
>TRBJ2-2|.|TRBV4-1|once
CASSQDGGRTNTGELFF
TGCGCCAGCAGCCAAGATGGCGGGCGAACGAACACCGGGGAGCTGTTTTTT
>TRBJ2-3|.|TRBV6-6|.
CASSPVTDTQYF
TGTGCCAGCAGCCCGGTGACAGATACGCAGTATTTT
>TRBJ2-3|TRBD1|TRBV29-1|.
CSVLQGADTDTQYF
TGCAGCGTGCTTCAGGGGGCTGACACAGATACGCAGTATTTT
>TRBJ2-7|.|TRBV4-2|.
CASSVSRTASYEQYF
TGTGCCAGCAGCGTTTCTAGGACAGCTTCCTACGAGCAGTACTTC
>TRBJ1-1|.|TRBV18|.
CASSPAGNTEAFF
TGTGCCAGCTCACCAGCGGGTAACACTGAAGCTTTCTTT
>TRBJ2-7|.|TRBV5-1|few
CASSPAGFNYEQYF
TGCGCCAGCAGCCCGGCGGGGTTCAACTACGAGCAGTACTTC
>TRBJ1-1|.|TRBV18|.
CASSQQGSRTEAFF
TGTGCCAGCTCACAACAGGGTTCCCGGACTGAAGCTTTCTTT
>TRBJ1-1|.|TRBV2|.
CASSEETNLEAFF
TGTGCCAGCAGTGAAGAGACAAATCTTGAAGCTTTCTTT
>TRBJ2-3|.|TRBV4-1|.
CASSQTGTSGTDTQYF
TGCGCCAGCAGCCAAACCGGGACATCTGGCACAGATACGCAGTATTTT
>TRBJ1-1|.|TRBV20-1|.
CSALRGTEAFF
TGCAGTGCCCTCAGGGGTACTGAAGCTTTCTTT
>TRBJ1-2|.|TRBV5-1|.
CASSPDGNPYGYTF
TGCGCCAGCAGCCCGGACGGGAACCCCTATGGCTACACCTTC
>TRBJ2-5|.|TRBV15|.
CATSRAPGSGETQYF
TGTGCCACCAGCAGAGCCCCAGGATCGGGGGAGACCCAGTACTTC
>TRBJ1-2|.|TRBV29-1|few
CSVVERTDSNYGYTF
TGCAGCGTTGTCGAAAGGACAGATTCTAACTATGGCTACACCTTC
>TRBJ2-3|.|TRBV19|.
CASSTPQGPDTQYF
TGTGCCAGTAGTACGCCTCAGGGGCCAGATACGCAGTATTTT
>TRBJ2-7|TRBD1|TRBV18|.
CASSPRGQVGVYEQYF
TGTGCCAGCTCACCAAGGGGACAGGTGGGGGTCTACGAGCAGTACTTC
>TRBJ2-2|.|TRBV11-2|once
CASSWGRHTGELFF
TGTGCCAGCAGCTGGGGCAGGCACACCGGGGAGCTGTTTTTT
>TRBJ1-2|.|TRBV7-3|.
CASSFDRQGSGYTF
TGTGCCAGCAGCTTCGATAGGCAGGGTTCTGGCTACACCTTC
>TRBJ1-2|.|TRBV30|.
CAGAAGLINYGYTF
TGTGCCGGAGCAGCGGGTCTAATCAACTATGGCTACACCTTC
>TRBJ1-1|.|TRBV18|.
CASSPAGGDTEAFF
TGTGCCAGCTCCCCAGCGGGAGGAGACACTGAAGCTTTCTTT
>TRBJ2-7|.|TRBV11-2|.
CASSLTGYEQYF
TGTGCCAGCAGCCTCACAGGATACGAGCAGTACTTC
>TRBJ1-2|.|TRBV10-3|.
CAISVGQTKGVGYTF
TGTGCCATCAGTGTCGGACAGACGAAAGGGGTCGGCTACACCTTC
>TRBJ2-2|.|TRBV4-2|.
CASSQGQGQNTGELFF
TGTGCCAGCAGCCAAGGGCAGGGGCAGAACACCGGGGAGCTGTTTTTT
>TRBJ1-2|TRBD1|TRBV27|.
CASSLSTGTGAVGGYTF
TGTGCCAGCAGTTTATCGACTGGGACAGGCGCGGTCGGTGGCTACACCTTC
>TRBJ1-5|.|TRBV7-8|.
CASSLRQGDQPQHF
TGTGCCAGCAGCTTAAGGCAGGGTGATCAGCCCCAGCATTTT
>TRBJ1-2|.|TRBV28|.
CASSLSDPGQGWYGYTF
TGTGCCAGCAGTTTATCTGACCCCGGGCAGGGGTGGTATGGCTACACCTTC
>TRBJ1-1|TRBD1|TRBV19|.
CASSRPGQKNTEAFF
TGTGCCAGTAGTCGCCCGGGACAGAAGAACACTGAAGCTTTCTTT
>TRBJ2-7|TRBD1|TRBV25-1|.
CASSEGGRVRYEQYF
TGTGCCAGCAGCGAAGGGGGCAGGGTCCGGTACGAGCAGTACTTC
>TRBJ1-5|.|TRBV10-2|.
CASSEFTYPQHF
TGCGCCAGCAGTGAGTTCACCTATCCCCAGCATTTT
>TRBJ2-5|TRBD2|TRBV11-2|.
CASSPLWGGSGETQYF
TGTGCCAGCAGCCCATTATGGGGGGGAAGCGGAGAGACCCAGTACTTC
>TRBJ2-7|.|TRBV5-1|.
CASSLSPRGTYEQYF
TGCGCCAGCAGCTTGTCCCCTAGGGGCACCTACGAGCAGTACTTC
>TRBJ2-7|TRBD1|TRBV15|.
CATSTGGSYEQYF
TGTGCCACCAGCACAGGGGGTTCCTACGAGCAGTACTTC
>TRBJ2-7|TRBD1|TRBV5-1|.
CASSRDRVDEQYF
TGCGCCAGCAGCCGGGACAGGGTGGACGAGCAGTACTTC
>TRBJ2-7|.|TRBV4-1|.
CASSQGGTFSYEQYF
TGCGCCAGCAGCCAAGGAGGGACATTTAGTTACGAGCAGTACTTC